The clone carrying this T cell receptor beta chain was found a few times. Its ends do not fully match the called genes, so a read error is possible. A second PCR of 7 to 11 cycles used a sample-barcoded 5' primer and a J-beta primer mix. TCRdb analysed the 5' RACE reads with MiXCR anew, one entry per CDR3 protein. The sample records more than 900,000 distinct CDR3 sequences, almost 25% being singletons. Each of the donors had ten milliliters of peripheral blood drawn into EDTA-treated Vacutainer tubes. Per germline, CDR1 SGHVS and CDR2 FNYEAQ. The CDR3 length is 18 residues. This sample is part of a study of blood T cells in healthy people across ages. The sample was also reused in another study, on T cells of mothers and their children. That source notes: Whether related or unrelated, pairs show similar shaping of TCR recombination output by thymic selection.

The chain has TRBV7-6 and TRBJ2-5; 10 nucleotides align to TRBD2. Sequencing was done on a sample of blood. This TCR came from a girl aged 2 to 9 in good health. The CDR3 region is CASSLAGATTEHQETQYF. The CDR3 region has the DNA TGTGCCAGCAGCCTAGCGGGAGCAACCACGGAGCACCAAGAGACCCAGTACTTC.